This passage covers 29 T cell receptor beta chains from one sample sequenced in a study of cytomegalovirus exposure and HLA in healthy donors (dated by TCRdb to the late 2010s). Libraries were made using the immunoSEQ multiplex PCR assay. A mixture of 60 forward primers for TCR Vbeta segments and 13 reverse primers for TCR Jbeta segments was used in the multiplex PCR. TCRdb retrieved this table from immuneACCESS and kept in-frame rearrangements only. Not all clones are present; in checked studies, unresolved V genes account for under half, and no reason is known for the remainder. The sample table holds approximately 150,000 clones, of which more than 60% were seen once. Clones ranked in the top ten supply approximately 1.7% of the sample. The sequencing sample was made of PBMCs. These receptors came from a male donor in good health and CMV-seronegative.

The J gene is TRBJ2-4, the V gene TRBV19; maybe TRBD1 (5 bases). The CDR3 length is 18 residues. Looked up from germline, CDR1 is LNHDA and CDR2 is SQIVND (reference sequence). Between the trimmed V and J ends, which lost 5 bases and 4 bases, there was a span of 24 bases. The CDR3 coding sequence is TGTGCCAGTAGTCCTACTTATCCCCCACAGGAGATTAAAAACATTCAGTACTTC. Protein sequence: CASSPTYPPQEIKNIQYF.

This clone has a handful of counts. The chain is built from TRBV5-1 and TRBJ1-4; 7 nucleotides align to TRBD1. Losses at the gene ends were 1 base for V and 10 bases for J; bases not matched to a gene: 7. Germline loops: CDR1 SGHRS, CDR2 YFSETQ. The CDR3 is made up of 14 amino acids. CDR3 DNA sequence: TGCGCCAGCAGCTTGACAGGGGAGAGAGGAAAACTGTTTTTT. Its protein is CASSLTGERGKLFF. The variable domain in full, completed from reference TRBV5-1 and TRBJ1-4, reads KAGVTQTPRYLIKTRGQQVTLSCSPISGHRSVSWYQQTPGQGLQFLFEYFSETQRNKGNFPGRFSGRQFSNSRSEMNVSTLELGDSALYLCASSLTGERGKLFFGSGTQLSVL.

The V gene is TRBV5-4, the J gene TRBJ2-7; 7 nucleotides line up with TRBD2. Germline V gene sequence: CDR1 SGHNT, CDR2 YYREEE (reference sequence). Trimming at V came to 7 bases and at J to 0 bases, leaving 7 bases not matched to a gene. This CDR3 comprises 14 residues. The CDR3 loop reads CASAPRGDSYEQYF. The DNA for the CDR3 is TGTGCCAGCGCTCCCCGGGGGGACTCCTACGAGCAGTACTTC.

The CDR3 DNA reads as TGTGCCAGCAGCGTCGCCGCCAGGGCGGACTATGGCTACACCTTC. Its translation: CASSVAARADYGYTF. The chain links TRBV9 to TRBJ1-2, with D perhaps matching TRBD1 (5 bases). The V and J ends lost 2 bases and 3 bases respectively, with 14 bases between them. The CDR3 loop spans 15 amino acids. Germline CDR1 and CDR2: SGDLS and YYNGEE.

This clone showed up just a few times. The genes are TRBV30 and TRBJ2-2; 8 nucleotides align to TRBD2. The J segment lost 0 bases and the V segment lost 0 bases, leaving 6 bases of the junction unmatched. The germline CDR1 and CDR2 sequences are GTSNPN and SVGIG (reference sequence). The CDR3 extends over 17 amino acids. The CDR3 DNA sequence: TGTGCCTGGAGTGTAAAAGCGGGGGCGCCGAACACCGGGGAGCTGTTTTTT. It specifies CAWSVKAGAPNTGELFF.

The chain joins TRBV27 to TRBJ1-2, with TRBD1 as a possible D gene (6 bases). The CDR3 has 15 residues. Germline V gene data show CDR1 as MNHEY and CDR2 as SMNVEV (reference sequence). The V end was cut by 7 bases, the J end by 1 base, with 16 bases between. For the CDR3, the DNA is TGTGCCAGCACCCCACTTGACAGGCGTAACTATGGCTACACCTTC. Translating it yields CASTPLDRRNYGYTF.

The V call is TRBV6-1, the J call TRBJ2-2, with TRBD2 as a possible D gene (6 bases). Germline lookup yields CDR1 MNHNS and CDR2 SASEGT. The CDR3 totals 14 residues. Trimming stripped 5 bases from V and 5 bases from J, with 12 bases between. DNA for the CDR3: TGTGCCAGCAGTAGGGCCCGGGGGACCGGGGAGCTGTTTTTT. Its translation: CASSRARGTGELFF.

V gene TRBV6-5 combines with J gene TRBJ1-1; weak D call: TRBD1 (5 bases). The germline V gene encodes CDR1 MNHEY and CDR2 SVGAGI. The CDR3 extends over 14 amino acids. The V end was cut by 3 bases, the J end by 4 bases, with 12 bases between. CDR3 DNA sequence: TGTGCCAGCAGTTATTCCATCGGGGGCACTGAAGCTTTCTTT. Protein product: CASSYSIGGTEAFF.

The J gene is TRBJ2-7, the V gene TRBV6-5; D ambiguous. The ends were cut back, 1 base at V and 2 bases at J, with 9 bases in the middle. This CDR3 comprises 14 residues. Germline V gene sequence: CDR1 MNHEY, CDR2 SVGAGI. The chain's CDR3 is CASSYYRGAYEQYF. CDR3 DNA: TGTGCCAGCAGTTACTATCGCGGAGCCTACGAGCAGTACTTC.

The genes are TRBV4-3 and TRBJ2-1; D remains unclear. This CDR3 contains 13 residues. CDR1 is LGHNA and CDR2 is YSLEER in the germline V gene. Trimming took 4 bases from V and 7 from J, leaving 11 bases between them. CDR3 bases: TGCGCCAGCAGCCTCTCCGGTCTTAATGAGCAGTTCTTC. Translating it yields CASSLSGLNEQFF.

The CDR3 loop is CAWIDGGQWTQYF. CDR3 in DNA: TGTGCCTGGATCGATGGGGGACAGTGGACGCAGTATTTT. This sequence joins TRBV30 and TRBJ2-3; TRBD1 agrees at 7 bases. V was pared by 4 bases and J by 9 bases, with 10 bases of the junction left unmatched. The germline CDR1 and CDR2 sequences are GTSNPN and SVGIG (reference sequence). This CDR3 spans 13 amino acids.

This clone was counted only a few times. The rearrangement links TRBV7-6 to TRBJ2-7; no reliable D call. The V end was cut by 3 bases, the J end by 2 bases, with 14 bases between. The CDR3 runs to 15 residues. Germline CDR1 and CDR2: SGHVS and FNYEAQ. The CDR3 region is CASSLSSISTYEQYF. CDR3 coding DNA: TGTGCCAGCAGCTTGTCTAGTATAAGCACCTACGAGCAGTACTTC. Combining the CDR3 with reference TRBV7-6 and TRBJ2-7 gives the whole variable domain GAGVSQSPRYKVTKRGQDVALRCDPISGHVSLYWYRQALGQGPEFLTYFNYEAQQDKSGLPNDRFSAERPEGSISTLTIQRTEQRDSAMYRCASSLSSISTYEQYFGPGTRLTVT.

V and J are TRBV18 and TRBJ1-1; a weak D match, TRBD1 (5 bases). This CDR3 is built from 15 residues. Germline V gene lookup returns CDR1 KGHSH and CDR2 LQKENI. V was cut by 0 bases and J by 0 bases, with 8 bases left in between. CDR3: CASSPPTDMNTEAFF. In nucleotides, the CDR3 is TGTGCCAGCTCACCACCGACAGATATGAACACTGAAGCTTTCTTT. The entire variable domain, with the rest obtained from reference TRBV18 and TRBJ1-1, is as follows: NAGVMQNPRHLVRRRGQEARLRCSPMKGHSHVYWYRQLPEEGLKFMVYLQKENIIDESGMPKERFSAEFPKEGPSILRIQQVVRGDSAAYFCASSPPTDMNTEAFFGQGTRLTVV.

A note on this clone: This CDR3 is also generated by other DNA sequences in the sample. The rearrangement joins TRBV7-8 to TRBJ1-4; D perhaps matches TRBD1 (5 bases). The V and J ends lost 5 bases and 0 bases respectively, with 13 bases between them. Germline-derived CDR1 and CDR2 are SGHVS and FQNEAQ. CDR3 length: 16 amino acids. The CDR3 here is CASSHLSGATNEKLFF. DNA for the CDR3: TGTGCCAGCAGCCATTTATCGGGGGCAACTAATGAAAAACTGTTTTTT.

J is TRBJ1-4 and V is TRBV27, with a tentative D call TRBD1 (5 bases). This CDR3 has 14 amino acids. Germline V gene data show CDR1 as MNHEY and CDR2 as SMNVEV (reference sequence). V gave up 5 bases and J gave up 12 bases, with 19 bases separating them. CDR3 bases: TGTGCCAGCAGTATAGGCTGGGGATCGGGGGAACTGTTTTTT. Its translation: CASSIGWGSGELFF.

The genes are TRBV19 and TRBJ2-7; D may be TRBD1 (5 bases). The CDR3 contains 13 residues. From germline, CDR1 is LNHDA and CDR2 SQIVND (reference sequence). V lost 4 bases and J 3 bases, leaving 10 bases between the germline ends. In DNA, the CDR3 is TGTGCCAGTAGTACCAGGACATACTACGAGCAGTACTTC. Translated, it gives CASSTRTYYEQYF.

The rearrangement joins TRBV7-6 to TRBJ1-1; D is unresolved. The CDR3 runs to 16 residues. The V end was cut by 4 bases, the J end by 1 base, with 16 bases between. Germline CDR1 SGHVS, CDR2 FNYEAQ. CDR3 DNA: TGTGCCAGCAGCTCCCAAAGAGGGATTTCGAACACTGAAGCTTTCTTT. The encoded protein is CASSSQRGISNTEAFF.

This clone is a singleton in its sample. The V call is TRBV28, the J call TRBJ2-1; maybe TRBD2 (7 bases). Germline V gene data show CDR1 as MDHEN and CDR2 as SYDVKM. Trimming cost V 5 bases and J 0 bases, with 23 bases left between them. CDR3 size: 19 residues. The CDR3 is CASSQHRVGRTRSYNEQFF. The CDR3 DNA reads TGTGCCAGCAGTCAACACAGGGTCGGGAGGACACGCTCCTACAATGAGCAGTTCTTC.

This clone was recorded a few times. The chain has TRBV4-3 and TRBJ1-1; a possible D gene is TRBD1 (6 bases). Trimming left V 4 bases short and J 6 bases short, with 12 bases between. The CDR3 is 13 residues long. Germline lookup yields CDR1 LGHNA and CDR2 YSLEER. The CDR3 protein is CASSRQQGSEAFF. Written as DNA, the CDR3 is TGCGCCAGCAGCCGACAACAGGGATCTGAAGCTTTCTTT.

The rearrangement links TRBV5-1 to TRBJ1-6; 9 bases map to TRBD1. Unmatched junction bases numbered 9, after V lost 4 bases and J lost 7 bases. The CDR3 is 16 residues long. Per the germline V gene, CDR1 is SGHRS and CDR2 is YFSETQ. The CDR3 DNA reads TGCGCCAGCAGCACCACGACAGGGGGGGGAAATTCACCCCTCCACTTT. Translation: CASSTTTGGGNSPLHF.

This chain links TRBV4-1 with TRBJ2-1; 8 bases match TRBD2. V dropped 4 bases and J dropped 5; count of bases not matched to a gene: 4. This CDR3 is built from 14 residues. Germline V lookup: CDR1 MGHRA, CDR2 YSYEKL. The CDR3 here is CASSRSGGHNEQFF. The CDR3 nucleotides are TGCGCCAGCAGCCGGAGCGGGGGTCACAATGAGCAGTTCTTC.

The chain recombines TRBV5-1 with TRBJ2-7, with D maybe TRBD1 (6 bases). In germline, CDR1 is SGHRS, CDR2 YFSETQ. The V end was cut by 4 bases, the J end by 2 bases, with 16 bases between. CDR3 length equals 15 residues. The CDR3 is CASSITGTSPYEQYF. The DNA of the CDR3 is TGCGCCAGCAGCATAACCGGGACATCGCCCTACGAGCAGTACTTC.

Points on this clone: Compared with germline, one end of the junction differs, possibly owing to a read error. This chain's CDR3 is CASSAGQGLRTNEELFF. The DNA for the CDR3 is TGTGCCAGCAGCGCGGGACAGGGTTTGAGGACTAATGAAGAACTGTTTTTT. The chain joins TRBV7-9 to TRBJ1-4; 9 bases are shared with TRBD1. CDR3 length: 17 residues. CDR1 is SEHNR and CDR2 is FQNEAQ in the germline V gene (reference sequence).

This clone was detected once. The chain is built from TRBV7-3 and TRBJ2-2; D unresolved. Germline-derived CDR1 and CDR2 are SGHTA and FQGTGA. V lost 6 bases and J 5 bases, leaving 10 bases between the germline ends. The CDR3 is 13 residues long. The CDR3 loop reads CASSPGWTGELFF. For the CDR3, the DNA is TGTGCCAGCAGTCCCGGGTGGACCGGGGAGCTGTTTTTT.

The chain combines TRBV28 with TRBJ2-2; D is ambiguous. Trimming removed 7 bases from V and 5 bases from J, with 11 bases in between. CDR1 MDHEN and CDR2 SYDVKM come from the germline V gene. This CDR3 has 13 residues. CDR3 nucleotides: TGTGCCAGCACTAGAAGTAGGACCGGGGAGCTGTTTTTT. Residues: CASTRSRTGELFF.

The rearrangement joins TRBV19 to TRBJ2-7, with 8 bases identical to TRBD1. Germline values: CDR1 LNHDA, CDR2 SQIVND (reference sequence). With V trimmed by 5 bases and J by 2 bases, 5 bases remained unmatched. The CDR3 totals 14 residues. Here the CDR3 DNA reads TGTGCCAGTAGTCCATCGACAGGGGCCTACGAGCAGTACTTC. This codes for CASSPSTGAYEQYF.

As regards this clone: Other nucleotide sequences in the sample specify the same CDR3. The chain employs TRBV19 and TRBJ1-1, with a possible D match to TRBD1 (5 bases). Germline V gene sequence: CDR1 LNHDA, CDR2 SQIVND (reference sequence). CDR3 length: 14 amino acids. Trimming cost V 6 bases and J 4 bases, with 15 bases left between them. The CDR3 protein is CASSQGVDGTEAFF. The CDR3, as DNA: TGTGCCAGTAGCCAAGGGGTGGATGGCACTGAAGCTTTCTTT.

The J gene is TRBJ2-7, the V gene TRBV28, with D possibly matching TRBD1 (5 bases). The CDR3 has 14 residues. Germline-derived CDR1 and CDR2 are MDHEN and SYDVKM. V dropped 7 bases and J dropped 2 bases, with 15 bases sitting between them. CDR3 DNA: TGTGCCAGCACCGAAATGCAGGGCCCCTACGAGCAGTACTTC. It codes for CASTEMQGPYEQYF.

The rearrangement links TRBV11-2 to TRBJ1-2, with unresolved D. Trimming removed 1 base at V and 0 bases at J, with 3 bases between. The CDR3 is 13 amino acids. Germline-derived CDR1 and CDR2 are SGHAT and FQNNGV. CDR3 in DNA: TGTGCCAGCAGCTTAGCTACTAACTATGGCTACACCTTC. It translates to CASSLATNYGYTF.